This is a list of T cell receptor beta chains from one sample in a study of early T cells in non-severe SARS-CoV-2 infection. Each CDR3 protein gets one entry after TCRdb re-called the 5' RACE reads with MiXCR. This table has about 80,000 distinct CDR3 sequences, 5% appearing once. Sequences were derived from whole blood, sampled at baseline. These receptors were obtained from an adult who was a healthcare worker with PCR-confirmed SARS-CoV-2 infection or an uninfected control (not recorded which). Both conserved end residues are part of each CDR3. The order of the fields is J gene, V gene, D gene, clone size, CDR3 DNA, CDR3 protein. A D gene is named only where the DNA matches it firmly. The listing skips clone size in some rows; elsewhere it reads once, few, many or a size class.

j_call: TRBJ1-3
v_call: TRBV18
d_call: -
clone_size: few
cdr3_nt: TGTGCCAGCTCTCCCCCGGGCGTGAACACCATATATTTT
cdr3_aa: CASSPPGVNTIYF

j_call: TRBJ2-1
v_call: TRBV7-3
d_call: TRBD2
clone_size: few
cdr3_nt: TGTGCCAGCAGCTTAAGACTAGCCCAGTTCGGGGAGCAGTTCTTC
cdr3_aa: CASSLRLAQFGEQFF

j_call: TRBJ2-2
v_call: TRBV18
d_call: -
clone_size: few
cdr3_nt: TGTGCCAGCTCACCACCGGCCGGGAGCACCGGGGAGCTGTTTTTT
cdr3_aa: CASSPPAGSTGELFF

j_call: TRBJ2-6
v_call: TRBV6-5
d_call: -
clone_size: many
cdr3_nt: TGTGCCAGCAGTTCTACAGGGTTCTCTGGGGCCAACGTCCTGACTTTC
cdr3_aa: CASSSTGFSGANVLTF

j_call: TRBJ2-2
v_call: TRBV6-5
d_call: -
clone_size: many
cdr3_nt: TGTGCCAGCAGCCTCGACCCGAACACCGGGGAGCTGTTTTTT
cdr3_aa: CASSLDPNTGELFF

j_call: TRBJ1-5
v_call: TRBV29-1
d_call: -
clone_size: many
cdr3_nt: TGCAGCGGGGGAAATGGCAATCAGCCCCAGCATTTT
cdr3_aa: CSGGNGNQPQHF

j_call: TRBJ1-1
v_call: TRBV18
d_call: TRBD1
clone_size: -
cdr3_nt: TGTGCCAGCTCCCCAAGACAGGGAGTATCCGGGACTGAAGCTTTCTTT
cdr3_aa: CASSPRQGVSGTEAFF

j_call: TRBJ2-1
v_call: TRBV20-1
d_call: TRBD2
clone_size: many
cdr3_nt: TGCAGTGCTAGAGATGTCCTAGCGGACTCCTACAATGAGCAGTTCTTC
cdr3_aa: CSARDVLADSYNEQFF

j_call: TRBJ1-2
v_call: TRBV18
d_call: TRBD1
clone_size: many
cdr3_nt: TGTGCCAGCTCACGGGATCGACAGGGGTACTATGGCTACACCTTC
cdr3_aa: CASSRDRQGYYGYTF

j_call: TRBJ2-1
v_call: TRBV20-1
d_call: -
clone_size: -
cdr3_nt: TGCAGTGCCTCCGACCAGGGCCCCTACAATGAGCAGTTCTTC
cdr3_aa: CSASDQGPYNEQFF

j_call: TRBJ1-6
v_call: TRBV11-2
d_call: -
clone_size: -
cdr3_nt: TGTGCCAGCCACAGCGCGGTGGGGTCACCCCTCCACTTT
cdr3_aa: CASHSAVGSPLHF

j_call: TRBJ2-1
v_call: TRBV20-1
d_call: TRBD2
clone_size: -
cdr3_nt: TGCAGTGCCAAAGATGCGACTAGCGGGACTCCGGAGCAGTTCTTC
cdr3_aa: CSAKDATSGTPEQFF

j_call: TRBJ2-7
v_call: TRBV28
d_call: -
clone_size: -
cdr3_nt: TGTGCCAGCAGTTTAGCCCGGGTACCTACCTACGAGCAGTACTTC
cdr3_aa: CASSLARVPTYEQYF

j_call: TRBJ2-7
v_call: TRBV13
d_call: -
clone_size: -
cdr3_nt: TGTGCCAGCAGCTTAGGCGGCAGGGGCCGGTACCGAAACGAGCAGTACTTC
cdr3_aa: CASSLGGRGRYRNEQYF

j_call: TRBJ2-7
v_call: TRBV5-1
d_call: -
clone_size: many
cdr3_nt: TGCGCCAGCAGCTTGGCGTCCCCCCGGACAGCCGGAAACGAGCAGTACTTC
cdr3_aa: CASSLASPRTAGNEQYF

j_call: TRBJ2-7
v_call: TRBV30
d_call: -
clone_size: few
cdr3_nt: TGTGCCTGGAGTGTATTCGGGGGATACGAGCAGTACTTC
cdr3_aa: CAWSVFGGYEQYF

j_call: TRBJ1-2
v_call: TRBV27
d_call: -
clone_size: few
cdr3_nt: TGTGCCAGCAGACTGACAGTAGGTGCCCGTGGCTACACCTTC
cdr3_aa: CASRLTVGARGYTF